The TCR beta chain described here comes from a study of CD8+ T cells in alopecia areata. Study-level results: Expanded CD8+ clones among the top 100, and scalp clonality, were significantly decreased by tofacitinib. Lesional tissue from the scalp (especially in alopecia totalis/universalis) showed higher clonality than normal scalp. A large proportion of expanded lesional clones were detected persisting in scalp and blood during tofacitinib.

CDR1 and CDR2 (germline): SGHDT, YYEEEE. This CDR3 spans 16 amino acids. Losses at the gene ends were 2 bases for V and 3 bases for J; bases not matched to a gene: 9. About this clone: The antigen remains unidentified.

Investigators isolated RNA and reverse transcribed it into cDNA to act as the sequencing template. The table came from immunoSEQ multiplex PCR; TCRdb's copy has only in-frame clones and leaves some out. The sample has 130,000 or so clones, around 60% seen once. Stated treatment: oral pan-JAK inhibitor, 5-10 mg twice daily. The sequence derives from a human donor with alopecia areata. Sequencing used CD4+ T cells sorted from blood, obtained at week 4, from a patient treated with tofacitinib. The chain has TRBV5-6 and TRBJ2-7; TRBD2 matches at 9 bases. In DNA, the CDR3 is TGTGCCAGCAGCTTTGTTTCGGGCGGGAGGGTCTACGAGCAGTACTTC. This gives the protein CASSFVSGGRVYEQYF.